The 14 T cell receptor beta chains listed next were all sequenced from one sample in a study of T cell changes during pregnancy in multiple sclerosis. Method: immunoSEQ multiplex PCR; TCRdb's copy keeps in-frame clones and lacks some. The table includes some 97,000 clones, almost 95% detected once. The starting material was peripheral blood, obtained before pregnancy. The receptors were gathered from a female donor with multiple sclerosis, enrolled in a pregnancy study.

In DNA form, the CDR3 reads TGTGCCAGCAGCTTGGCGAGCCGGAATGAGCAGTTCTTC. Its translation is CASSLASRNEQFF. The J gene is TRBJ2-1, the V gene TRBV5-5; unclear D gene. The CDR3 is made up of 13 amino acids. Trimming removed 0 bases at V and 7 bases at J, with 8 bases between. Germline CDR1 and CDR2: SGHKS and YYEKEE (reference sequence).

In its sample, this clone was seen once. The chain is built from TRBV4-3 and TRBJ2-2; D remains unclear. The germline V gene has CDR1 LGHNA and CDR2 YSLEER. The CDR3 has 14 amino acids. The V and J ends lost 3 bases and 1 base respectively, with 6 bases between them. CDR3 DNA: TGCGCCAGCAGCCAGGGCCGGAACACCGGGGAGCTGTTTTTT. Amino acids: CASSQGRNTGELFF.

The chain couples TRBV27 to TRBJ2-7, with 8 nucleotides matching TRBD2. With V trimmed by 0 bases and J by 6 bases, 1 base remained unmatched. This CDR3 is built from 13 residues. The germline V gene encodes CDR1 MNHEY and CDR2 SMNVEV (reference sequence). CDR3 region: CASSLSGRGEQYF. CDR3 sequence (DNA): TGTGCCAGCAGTTTATCCGGGAGGGGCGAGCAGTACTTC.

This sequence joins TRBV27 and TRBJ2-7, with D perhaps TRBD1 (6 bases). V lost 2 bases and J 6 bases, leaving 14 bases between the germline ends. The germline V gene encodes CDR1 MNHEY and CDR2 SMNVEV (reference sequence). This CDR3 has 14 residues. This CDR3 reads CASSLQGSATEQYF. The CDR3 DNA sequence: TGTGCCAGCAGTTTACAGGGGAGCGCCACCGAGCAGTACTTC.

The V gene is TRBV7-9, the J gene TRBJ1-2, with D perhaps TRBD1 (6 bases). Between the trimmed V and J ends, which lost 5 bases and 4 bases, there was a span of 11 bases. The CDR3 covers 13 residues. The V gene's germline CDR1 is SEHNR and CDR2 FQNEAQ (reference sequence). CDR3 coding DNA: TGTGCCAGCAGCCCAGGGGAGATCTATGGCTACACCTTC. It translates to CASSPGEIYGYTF.

This chain joins TRBV21-1 and TRBJ2-3; TRBD2, the table's D call, was not compared with the DNA. TRBV21-1 is assigned pseudogene status. The CDR3 is 14 residues long. The CDR3, as DNA: TGTGCCAGCAGCAAATGGCGGGCAGGAGATACGCAGTATTTT. Translated, it gives CASSKWRAGDTQYF.

This chain connects TRBV4-1 to TRBJ1-2; 7 bases agree with TRBD1. J lost 2 bases, V lost 1 base, and 4 bases had no gene match. Germline V gene lookup returns CDR1 MGHRA and CDR2 YSYEKL. The CDR3 loop spans 15 amino acids. The CDR3 DNA follows: TGCGCCAGCAGCCAAGGAAACAGGGGCAACTATGGCTACACCTTC. It is translated as CASSQGNRGNYGYTF.

The chain carries TRBV7-2 and TRBJ1-2; the D gene is possibly TRBD1 (5 bases). Germline lookup yields CDR1 SGHTA and CDR2 FQGNSA. The CDR3 totals 12 residues. V lost 3 bases and J lost 7, with 9 bases in between. CDR3 DNA: TGTGCCAGCAGCTTTAGGGGCGGTGGCTACACCTTC. Amino acid sequence: CASSFRGGGYTF.

The V and J genes are TRBV6-6 and TRBJ2-1; 7 bases are shared with TRBD2. Germline V gives CDR1 MNHNY, CDR2 SVGAGI (reference sequence). This CDR3 is 14 amino acids long. V lost 5 bases, J lost 3 bases, and 4 bases stayed unmatched. The CDR3 loop reads CASSQTSVYNEQFF. The DNA for the CDR3 is TGTGCCAGCAGTCAAACTAGCGTCTACAATGAGCAGTTCTTC.

The chain carries TRBV28 and TRBJ1-2, with 8 bases identical to TRBD1. This CDR3 is 15 amino acids long. Per the germline V gene, CDR1 is MDHEN and CDR2 is SYDVKM. V lost 3 bases and J lost 4; bases outside the gene matches: 7. DNA for the CDR3: TGTGCCAGCAGTTTTCCGCGGACAGGGCTCTATGGCTACACCTTC. Encoded protein: CASSFPRTGLYGYTF.

The chain recombines TRBV9 with TRBJ2-7; TRBD2 matches 10 bases. V lost 0 bases and J lost 7; bases outside the gene matches: 10. The CDR3 consists of 16 residues. The germline CDR1 and CDR2 sequences are SGDLS and YYNGEE. The CDR3 is CASSVGTSGTYGEQYF. In DNA, the CDR3 is TGTGCCAGCAGCGTAGGAACTAGCGGGACGTACGGGGAGCAGTACTTC.

The CDR3 DNA sequence: TGTGCCAGTAGTCCGAGACAGGGATTTAACAATCAGCCCCAGCATTTT. It is translated as CASSPRQGFNNQPQHF. This sequence joins TRBV19 and TRBJ1-5; 7 bases are shared with TRBD1. Germline-derived CDR1 and CDR2 are LNHDA and SQIVND (reference sequence). The CDR3 runs 16 residues. The J segment lost 3 bases and the V segment lost 5 bases, leaving 10 bases of the junction unmatched.

The rearrangement links TRBV5-1 to TRBJ2-1; D perhaps matches TRBD1 (6 bases). The CDR3 consists of 12 residues. V lost 0 bases and J 15 bases, leaving 13 bases between the germline ends. Germline-derived CDR1 and CDR2 are SGHRS and YFSETQ. CDR3 nucleotides: TGCGCCAGCAGCTTGGCCTTGGGGGCTTGGTTCTTC. It specifies CASSLALGAWFF.

This chain joins TRBV27 and TRBJ2-5; unclear D gene. CDR1 is MNHEY, CDR2 SMNVEV, per germline (reference sequence). CDR3 length equals 13 residues. Trimming removed 0 bases from V and 5 bases from J, with 7 bases in between. The CDR3 region is CASSLSGRETQYF. The CDR3 bases are TGTGCCAGCAGTTTATCTGGGCGTGAGACCCAGTACTTC.